The 8 T cell receptor beta chains in this list originate from one sample, sequenced in a study of T cells in Graves' hyperthyroidism and ophthalmopathy. Amplification yielded TCR beta CDR3 regions, with RNA transcripts as the source. The TCR CDR3 first-round RT-PCR relied on the HTBI primer set. TCRdb called the multiplex PCR reads again in MiXCR, with one record for every CDR3 protein. Among hundreds of thousands of distinct CDR3 sequences listed, 15% to 19% were seen once. The sequenced sample consisted of blood. These receptors were obtained from a woman younger than 30 with Graves' hyperthyroidism.

J is TRBJ1-4 and V is TRBV20-1; no clear D. With 2 bases removed from V and 4 bases from J, the gap between germline ends came to 2 bases. Looked up from germline, CDR1 is DFQATT and CDR2 is SNEGSKA (reference sequence). The length of the CDR3 is 11 residues. The CDR3 nucleotides read TGCAGTGCTAGAATTAATGAAAAACTGTTTTTT. Its translation: CSARINEKLFF.

This clonotype has only a few counts. V usage is TRBV5-1 and J usage is TRBJ2-3; 13 positions match TRBD2. This CDR3 spans 15 amino acids. The germline CDR1 and CDR2 sequences are SGHRS and YFSETQ. The V segment lost 6 bases and the J segment 3 bases; nucleotides outside the gene matches: 4. The CDR3, as DNA: TGCGCCAGCACCCGGACTAGCGGGAGAACAGATACGCAGTATTTT. Its protein is CASTRTSGRTDTQYF.

This clonotype was detected ten times or more. The chain couples TRBV28 to TRBJ2-7; D is tentatively TRBD1 or TRBD2 (6 bases each). Germline lookup yields CDR1 MDHEN and CDR2 SYDVKM. V was clipped by 7 bases and J by 3 bases, with 13 bases between them. The CDR3 contains 13 residues. The CDR3 protein is CASKLEGGYEQYF. The DNA of the CDR3 is TGTGCCAGCAAATTGGAGGGGGGCTACGAGCAGTACTTC.

This clonotype was detected a few times. The chain is built from TRBV7-6 and TRBJ2-1; 8 bases agree with TRBD2. The CDR3 has 12 residues. J was trimmed by 10 bases and V by 5 bases; bases with no gene match: 4. Germline lookup yields CDR1 SGHVS and CDR2 FNYEAQ. The CDR3 loop reads CASSTGGYEQFF. The CDR3 coding sequence is TGTGCCAGCAGCACGGGGGGGTACGAGCAGTTCTTC.

As regards this clonotype: Possible read error: a much larger clone is one base away. This chain connects TRBV3-1 to TRBJ1-2; 9 positions agree with TRBD1. The germline CDR1 and CDR2 sequences are LGHDT and YNNKEL (reference sequence). Germline trimming cut 4 bases from V and 3 bases from J; bases unmatched to any gene: 6. This CDR3 has 15 amino acids. As DNA, the CDR3 is TGTGCCAGCAGCCGGGGTTGGACAGGGGACTATGGCTACACCTTC. This gives the protein CASSRGWTGDYGYTF.

This clonotype has at least ten counts. The chain has TRBV20-1 and TRBJ1-5, with 8 positions matching TRBD1. This CDR3 contains 13 residues. The V segment lost 4 bases and the J segment 4 bases; nucleotides outside the gene matches: 3. Per the germline V gene, CDR1 is DFQATT and CDR2 is SNEGSKA (reference sequence). The CDR3 loop is CSAKTGGNQPQHF. CDR3 nucleotides: TGCAGTGCTAAAACAGGGGGGAATCAGCCCCAGCATTTT.

This clonotype was recorded many times. The rearrangement links TRBV3-1 to TRBJ2-7, with D unresolved. V dropped 4 bases and J dropped 6 bases, with 10 bases sitting between them. CDR3 size: 12 residues. CDR1 is LGHDT and CDR2 is YNNKEL in the germline V gene (reference sequence). CDR3 residues: CASSLGRFEQYF. The CDR3 DNA reads TGTGCCAGCAGCCTAGGAAGGTTCGAGCAGTACTTC.

V usage is TRBV19 and J usage is TRBJ2-1; TRBD2 matches 9 bases. Looked up from germline, CDR1 is LNHDA and CDR2 is SQIVND (reference sequence). This CDR3 is built from 17 residues. V trimming: 6 bases; J trimming: 1 base; junction bases outside the gene matches: 10. The CDR3 nucleotides read TGTGCCAGTAGAAGGGGTGGCGGGAGGGCGTCCTACAATGAGCAGTTCTTC. This codes for CASRRGGGRASYNEQFF.